Sequencing of this T cell receptor (beta chain) was carried out in a study of cytomegalovirus exposure and HLA in healthy donors. For the study at large: Approximately 81% of several hundred genotyped donors fell in the Caucasian-associated ancestry cluster.

Study-wide points: Researchers catalogued under 200 TCR beta chains as cytomegalovirus-associated. Earlier results showed most TCR beta V segments being productive about 87% or about 30% of the time. Later analysis found that TCR beta chains associated with HLA were more clonally expanded than other, equally common chains.

Comments on this clone: The antigen remains unidentified.

13 Jbeta primers and 60 Vbeta primers were used for the PCR. Using immunoSEQ multiplex PCR, the repertoire was profiled, and TCRdb retains in-frame clones only, with some absent. This table holds roughly 120,000 clones. This CDR3 is 14 amino acids long. In germline, CDR1 is LNHDA, CDR2 SQIVND (reference sequence). Specimen: PBMCs. The chain employs TRBV19 and TRBJ2-5; tentative D call: TRBD2 (6 bases). The J call may be faulty, since TRBJ2-7 better matches the DNA end. The sequence was collected from a man aged 35 to 55 in good health and CMV-seronegative. The CDR3 DNA sequence: TGTGCCAGTAGTGTAGTGGAGGGAACCTACGAGCAGTACTTC. Its translation is CASSVVEGTYEQYF.